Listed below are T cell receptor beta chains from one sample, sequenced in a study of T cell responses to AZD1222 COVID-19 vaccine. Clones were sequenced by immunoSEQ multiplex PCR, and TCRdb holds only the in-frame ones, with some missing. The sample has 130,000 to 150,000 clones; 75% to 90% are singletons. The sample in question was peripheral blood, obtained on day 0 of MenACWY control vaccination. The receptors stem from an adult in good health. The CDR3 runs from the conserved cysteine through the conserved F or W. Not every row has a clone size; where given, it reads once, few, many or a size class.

CDR3aa: CASSQDWRGGETQYF
v_gene: TRBV14
abundance: .

CDR3aa: CASSSPQETQYF
v_gene: TRBV5-4
abundance: .

CDR3aa: CSASNTEAFF
v_gene: TRBV20-1
abundance: few

CDR3aa: CASSELPGRKGGHEQFF
v_gene: TRBV28
abundance: once

CDR3aa: CSVVGQWSETQYF
v_gene: TRBV29-1
abundance: once

CDR3aa: CASSQDTSRGRNEQFF
v_gene: TRBV4-1
abundance: .

CDR3aa: CASSLHGYGYTF
v_gene: TRBV11-2
abundance: .

CDR3aa: CASSLGPQDYGYTF
v_gene: TRBV27
abundance: few

CDR3aa: CASSSWGGHIQYF
v_gene: TRBV5-4
abundance: .

CDR3aa: CASSLSILETQYF
v_gene: TRBV7-3
abundance: few

CDR3aa: CASSQGGEGWEAFF
v_gene: TRBV4-2
abundance: .

CDR3aa: CASSGGAQGAESKNIQYF
v_gene: TRBV2
abundance: once

CDR3aa: CASSLGLGNTIYF
v_gene: TRBV5-1
abundance: .

CDR3aa: CASSFGRSTYEQYF
v_gene: TRBV5-6
abundance: .

CDR3aa: CASSLEPAGGTDTQYF
v_gene: TRBV5-5
abundance: .

CDR3aa: CASSFGGRVNTEAFF
v_gene: TRBV11-2
abundance: .

CDR3aa: CASSLGLAEETQYF
v_gene: TRBV7-7
abundance: .

CDR3aa: CASSLNTGADTQYF
v_gene: TRBV7-3
abundance: .

CDR3aa: CATSRGQDRRDQPQHF
v_gene: TRBV15
abundance: .

CDR3aa: CASSQDPGRPEAFF
v_gene: TRBV3-1/TRBV3-2
abundance: .

CDR3aa: CASSHSGTDTQYF
v_gene: TRBV3-1/TRBV3-2
abundance: .

CDR3aa: CASSEATGGNEKLFF
v_gene: TRBV6-1
abundance: .

CDR3aa: CASSQGAAPGYEQYF
v_gene: TRBV4-1
abundance: few

CDR3aa: CATSDLGTGPNQPQHF
v_gene: TRBV24-1
abundance: .